Listed below are T cell receptor beta chains from one sample, sequenced in a study of T cell responses to AZD1222 COVID-19 vaccine. Measured with immunoSEQ multiplex PCR; TCRdb has only the in-frame clones, and not every one. The sample yields around 25,000 clones, roughly 84% seen once. The material was peripheral blood, obtained 28 days after the second AZD1222 dose. Source of these receptors: an adult who received the AZD1222 COVID-19 vaccine. Each CDR3 is given with its conserved first and last residue. A D gene is named only where the DNA matches it firmly. A clone size is listed for some rows: how often the clone was seen (once, few, many), or a class if it is expanded.

V gene,D gene,J gene,clone size,CDR3 DNA,CDR3 protein
TRBV27,.,TRBJ2-7,.,TGTGCCAGCAGTTTATTCGAGGCAGGGAGAGGTGCCGAGCAGTACTTC,CASSLFEAGRGAEQYF
TRBV16,TRBD1,TRBJ1-1,.,TGTGCCAGCAGTCTGACAGGGAGGCTAAGCACTGAAGCTTTCTTT,CASSLTGRLSTEAFF
TRBV11-1,.,TRBJ1-5,.,TGTGCCAGCAGCTTAACGGCGGGGTCCTCGCCCCAGCATTTT,CASSLTAGSSPQHF
TRBV7-3,TRBD2,TRBJ2-1,once,TGTGCCAGCAGCTTGGCGGGAGGGTTGGATGAGCAGTTCTTC,CASSLAGGLDEQFF
TRBV24-1,.,TRBJ2-2,.,TGTGCCACCAAGAACACCGGGGAGCTGTTTTTT,CATKNTGELFF
TRBV21-1,.,TRBJ1-2,.,TGTGCCAGCAGCAAAGGAGGCCCCGGGATTAGAGGCGCTAACTATGGCTACACCTTC,CASSKGGPGIRGANYGYTF
TRBV10-3,.,TRBJ2-2,.,TGTGCCATCAGTGGGGTCTTAGTAGTCGGCACCGGGGAGCTGTTTTTT,CAISGVLVVGTGELFF
TRBV7-2,.,TRBJ1-5,.,TGTGCCAGCAGCCTGGGTTGGGGCCTTCGTCAGCCCCAGCATTTT,CASSLGWGLRQPQHF
TRBV6-2/TRBV6-3,.,TRBJ1-5,once,TGTGCCAGCAGTTACGGTTCCAGGGGAAATCAGCCCCAGCATTTT,CASSYGSRGNQPQHF
TRBV11-2,TRBD1,TRBJ1-6,.,TGTGCCAGCAGCTCATCTGCACGACAGGGGTACTCACCCCTCCACTTT,CASSSSARQGYSPLHF
TRBV28,.,TRBJ2-1,.,TGTGCCAGCACCCCACCAGGAGACAATGAGCAGTTCTTC,CASTPPGDNEQFF
TRBV4-3,TRBD1,TRBJ1-1,.,TGCGCCAGCAGCGACGGACAGGGGGGGCTTGAAGCTTTCTTT,CASSDGQGGLEAFF
TRBV7-9,TRBD2,TRBJ2-7,.,TGTGCCAGCAGCCTGGGACTAGCGGGAGTAAGCGACGAGCAGTACTTC,CASSLGLAGVSDEQYF